The 20 T cell receptor beta chains presented below share a single source sample, sequenced in a study of shared clonotypes between healthy human individuals. Libraries were prepared by immunoSEQ multiplex PCR; TCRdb keeps only in-frame clonotypes and omits some of them. Of roughly 500,000 clones listed, around 79% are singletons. The sequencing sample was made of PBMCs. The receptors were sampled from a woman aged 35 to 49 in good health. Some clones in this sample may be carry-over from other donors' samples.

This chain uses TRBV23-1 with TRBJ2-1; 7 bases match TRBD2. TRBV23-1 is assigned to the ORF class and has an uncertain function. The CDR3 length is 17 residues. V trimming: 0 bases; J trimming: 7 bases; junction bases outside the gene matches: 12. The CDR3 loop is CASSQSVPAGAGNEQFF. The CDR3 nucleotides read TGCGCCAGCAGTCAATCGGTCCCTGCGGGAGCGGGAAATGAGCAGTTCTTC.

The genes are TRBV10-2 and TRBJ1-6; tentative D call: TRBD1 (6 bases). The V end was cut by 3 bases, the J end by 10 bases, with 16 bases between. The CDR3 length is 15 residues. Germline assignment: CDR1 WSHSY and CDR2 SAAADI. The CDR3 nucleotides read TGCGCCAGCAGTGATCCAGGGGAAGTGGGCTCACCCCTCCACTTT. Translation gives CASSDPGEVGSPLHF.

The V gene is TRBV2, the J gene TRBJ2-1; a possible D gene is TRBD1 (5 bases). The germline gives CDR1 SNHLY, CDR2 FYNNEI. This CDR3 is 11 amino acids long. With 6 bases removed from V and 9 bases from J, the gap between germline ends came to 9 bases. CDR3 protein: CASRTTVEQFF. The CDR3, as DNA: TGTGCCAGCAGGACGACAGTTGAGCAGTTCTTC.

The chain couples TRBV27 to TRBJ2-7, with 8 bases that match TRBD1. V shed 6 bases, J shed 9 bases, and the junction held 13 bases outside the gene matches. The germline V gene encodes CDR1 MNHEY and CDR2 SMNVEV (reference sequence). The CDR3 loop spans 14 amino acids. The CDR3 sequence is CASRMTGATVGQYF. The CDR3 coding sequence is TGTGCCAGCAGAATGACAGGGGCCACGGTGGGGCAGTACTTC.

The V and J genes are TRBV4-3 and TRBJ2-7, with D possibly called TRBD1 or TRBD2 (5 bases each). Per germline, CDR1 LGHNA and CDR2 YSLEER. The ends were cut back, 2 bases at V and 0 bases at J, with 11 bases in the middle. The CDR3 sequence is 15 residues long. This CDR3 reads CASSQQGARSYEQYF. CDR3 nucleotides: TGCGCCAGCAGCCAACAGGGAGCTCGCTCCTACGAGCAGTACTTC.

This clone turned up a few times. The V gene is TRBV28, the J gene TRBJ2-2; D is perhaps TRBD2 (7 bases). The CDR3 has 14 residues. Per the germline V gene, CDR1 is MDHEN and CDR2 is SYDVKM. The V end was cut by 4 bases, the J end by 4 bases, with 10 bases between. CDR3 amino acids: CASSWGGGTGELFF. In nucleotides, the CDR3 is TGTGCCAGCAGTTGGGGAGGGGGCACCGGGGAGCTGTTTTTT.

The V call is TRBV27, the J call TRBJ1-2; 11 bases are shared with TRBD1. This CDR3 comprises 16 residues. Looked up from germline, CDR1 is MNHEY and CDR2 is SMNVEV (reference sequence). V was pared by 6 bases and J by 8 bases, with 14 bases of the junction left unmatched. In DNA, the CDR3 is TGTGCCAGCAGGAGGGCCCCTCTGGACAGGGGGCTCGGCTACACCTTC. This encodes CASRRAPLDRGLGYTF.

There are a few counts of this clone. The chain is built from TRBV5-1 and TRBJ1-1; tentatively, D is TRBD1 (6 bases). Germline CDR1 is SGHRS and CDR2 is YFSETQ. This CDR3 is built from 14 residues. Trimming took off 4 bases at V and 0 bases at J, with 10 bases between the two ends. Here the CDR3 DNA reads TGCGCCAGCAGCCGGGACACCATGAACACTGAAGCTTTCTTT. It codes for CASSRDTMNTEAFF. Supplemented by reference TRBV5-1 and TRBJ1-1, the full variable domain reads KAGVTQTPRYLIKTRGQQVTLSCSPISGHRSVSWYQQTPGQGLQFLFEYFSETQRNKGNFPGRFSGRQFSNSRSEMNVSTLELGDSALYLCASSRDTMNTEAFFGQGTRLTVV.

This chain uses TRBV7-9 with TRBJ2-7; 12 bases map to TRBD1. The CDR3 consists of 19 residues. The germline V gene has CDR1 SEHNR and CDR2 FQNEAQ (reference sequence). The junction had 17 bases not matched to a gene; V was cut back by 6 bases and J by 2 bases. The CDR3 reads CASSLPGTGGYGTPYEQYF. For the CDR3, the DNA is TGTGCCAGCAGTTTACCCGGGACAGGGGGCTACGGAACCCCCTACGAGCAGTACTTC. Supplemented by reference TRBV7-9 and TRBJ2-7, the full variable domain reads DTGVSQNPRHKITKRGQNVTFRCDPISEHNRLYWYRQTLGQGPEFLTYFQNEAQLEKSRLLSDRFSAERPKGSFSTLEIQRTEQGDSAMYLCASSLPGTGGYGTPYEQYFGPGTRLTVT.

The chain employs TRBV21-1 and TRBJ2-7; the table gives TRBD2 as D, unverified against the DNA. TRBV21-1 is labeled a pseudogene. The CDR3 runs to 17 residues. The CDR3 DNA sequence: TGTGCCAGCAGCAAAGGAGGACTAGCGGGAGGGCCAGGCGAGCAGTACTTC. Translated, it gives CASSKGGLAGGPGEQYF.

This sequence joins TRBV9 and TRBJ2-1, with D unclear. CDR1 is SGDLS and CDR2 is YYNGEE in the germline V gene. Trimming took 1 base from V and 4 from J, leaving 9 bases between them. The CDR3 has 14 residues. The CDR3 DNA reads as TGTGCCAGCAGCGTAACTGGCAGTTACAATGAGCAGTTCTTC. Its translation: CASSVTGSYNEQFF.

A note on this clone: A far more abundant clone sits one base away, making this likely a read error. Other DNA variants within this sample encode the same CDR3. The chain carries TRBV4-1 and TRBJ2-5; D might be TRBD2 (6 bases). The closer fit of TRBJ2-7 to the DNA end suggests the J call may be wrong. CDR1 and CDR2 from the germline V gene are MGHRA and YSYEKL. The CDR3 is made up of 19 amino acids. The CDR3 is CASSQGSGLLTGANYEQYF. The CDR3 DNA sequence: TGCGCCAGCAGCCAGGGCTCGGGTCTCCTGACGGGAGCGAACTACGAGCAGTACTTC.

This clone has only a few counts. V gene TRBV10-1 combines with J gene TRBJ2-7; no firm D call. The CDR3 consists of 12 residues. Germline loops: CDR1 WNHNN, CDR2 SYGVQD (reference sequence). V was pared by 6 bases and J by 0 bases, with 6 bases between. The CDR3 reads CASSASSYEQYF. The CDR3 nucleotides read TGCGCCAGCAGCGCTAGCTCCTACGAGCAGTACTTC.

This chain uses TRBV21-1 with TRBJ2-1; the D call in the table, TRBD2, was not verified against the DNA. TRBV21-1 is a pseudogene segment. The CDR3 length is 17 residues. The CDR3 here is CASSNFVCSGRIDEQFF. In DNA, the CDR3 is TGTGCCAGCAGCAATTTCGTATGTAGCGGGAGAATAGATGAGCAGTTCTTC.

This clone came up once. V gene TRBV7-2 combines with J gene TRBJ2-3; D not resolved. V lost 2 bases to trimming and J lost 3 bases, with 9 bases between them. From germline, CDR1 is SGHTA and CDR2 FQGNSA. The CDR3 length is 14 residues. CDR3: CASSLSSLTDTQYF. CDR3 bases: TGTGCCAGCAGCTTATCCAGCTTGACAGATACGCAGTATTTT.

This clone was recorded a few times. The V and J genes are TRBV11-2 and TRBJ2-1; a possible D gene is TRBD2 (5 bases). The CDR3 spans 15 residues. Trimming took 5 bases from V and 1 from J, leaving 12 bases between them. The germline V gene has CDR1 SGHAT and CDR2 FQNNGV. The CDR3 protein is CASSAIRGSYNEQFF. The DNA for the CDR3 is TGTGCCAGCAGCGCCATTAGAGGGTCCTACAATGAGCAGTTCTTC.

The V gene is TRBV20-1, the J gene TRBJ2-1, with D perhaps TRBD1 (6 bases). V gave up 6 bases and J gave up 14 bases, with 17 bases separating them. The CDR3 loop spans 11 amino acids. CDR1 and CDR2 (germline): DFQATT, SNEGSKA (reference sequence). The CDR3 loop reads CSAQTRGNEFF. The CDR3 coding sequence is TGCAGTGCCCAAACGAGGGGGAATGAGTTCTTC.

A remark on this clone: A far larger clone is off by one base, so a read error is likely. The chain employs TRBV2 and TRBJ1-5; no reliable D call. CDR1 and CDR2 from the germline V gene are SNHLY and FYNNEI. The CDR3 length is 13 residues. The CDR3 protein is CASRRDSNQPHHF. As DNA, the CDR3 is TGTGCCAGCAGACGGGATAGCAATCAGCCCCATCATTTT.

The V and J genes are TRBV10-3 and TRBJ2-2; 15 bases line up with TRBD2. Germline CDR1 is ENHRY and CDR2 is SYGVKD. This CDR3 is 16 amino acids long. The V gene end was trimmed by 6 bases and the J gene end by 5 bases; junction bases not matched to a gene: 4. The CDR3 nucleotides read TGTGCCATCAGGCCGGGACTAGCGGGAGGAACCGGGGAGCTGTTTTTT. Amino acids: CAIRPGLAGGTGELFF.

This clone was recorded a few times. The chain recombines TRBV6-1 with TRBJ1-2, with D possibly being TRBD1 (6 bases). Germline CDR1 and CDR2: MNHNS and SASEGT. The CDR3 is 13 amino acids. Deletions cut 6 bases from V and 3 bases from J, with 11 bases between. The CDR3 sequence: CASRTDRDYGYTF. The CDR3 nucleotides read TGTGCCAGCAGGACGGACAGAGACTATGGCTACACCTTC.